The rows below give T cell receptor beta chains drawn from one sample of a study of response to subunit inactivated influenza vaccine. TCRdb re-called the RT-PCR reads with MiXCR, one entry per CDR3 protein. Seen here are about 700,000 distinct CDR3 sequences, approximately 15% observed once, and the top ten hold roughly 10%. The sample consisted of PBMCs from blood, taken roughly 13 days after vaccination. The receptors originated from a man aged 45-65 years who received an inactivated influenza vaccine. CDR3s include the opening cysteine and the closing phenylalanine or tryptophan. The D gene is left open where the match is weak. A clone size is listed for some rows: how often the clone was seen (once, few, many), or a class if it is expanded.

v_gene: TRBV3-1; j_gene: TRBJ2-7; d_gene: -; abundance: -; CDR3aa: CASSLTSDRNEQYF; CDR3nt: TGTGCCAGCAGTCTCACCTCGGACCGTAACGAGCAGTACTTC
v_gene: TRBV7-2; j_gene: TRBJ2-3; d_gene: TRBD2; abundance: -; CDR3aa: CASSLAPSGRASDTQYF; CDR3nt: TGTGCCAGCAGCTTAGCCCCTAGCGGGAGGGCCTCAGATACGCAGTATTTT
v_gene: TRBV5-5; j_gene: TRBJ2-1; d_gene: TRBD2; abundance: -; CDR3aa: CASSSGLAGVPYNEQFF; CDR3nt: TGTGCCAGCAGCTCGGGACTAGCGGGAGTTCCCTACAATGAGCAGTTCTTC
v_gene: TRBV10-3; j_gene: TRBJ2-2; d_gene: -; abundance: few; CDR3aa: CAISREGGNTGELFF; CDR3nt: TGTGCCATCAGTCGAGAGGGGGGCAACACCGGGGAGCTGTTTTTT
v_gene: TRBV7-9; j_gene: TRBJ1-4; d_gene: TRBD1; abundance: -; CDR3aa: CASTNYGDRDEKLFF; CDR3nt: TGTGCCAGCACCAACTACGGGGACAGGGATGAAAAACTGTTTTTT
v_gene: TRBV28; j_gene: TRBJ1-3; d_gene: TRBD1; abundance: few; CDR3aa: CASSRRTGVGNTIYF; CDR3nt: TGTGCCAGCAGTCGGAGGACAGGGGTAGGAAACACCATATATTTT
v_gene: TRBV7-3; j_gene: TRBJ2-1; d_gene: TRBD2; abundance: -; CDR3aa: CASSLSAGGPYNEQFF; CDR3nt: TGTGCCAGCAGCTTATCGGCGGGAGGGCCTTACAATGAGCAGTTCTTC
v_gene: TRBV7-9; j_gene: TRBJ2-1; d_gene: TRBD1; abundance: -; CDR3aa: CASSLSPGQGGNEQFF; CDR3nt: TGTGCCAGCAGCCTCTCCCCGGGACAGGGAGGGAATGAGCAGTTCTTC
v_gene: TRBV13; j_gene: TRBJ2-1; d_gene: TRBD1; abundance: -; CDR3aa: CASSLGPGQGFYNEQFF; CDR3nt: TGTGCCAGCAGCTTAGGACCGGGACAGGGTTTCTACAATGAGCAGTTCTTC
v_gene: TRBV5-1; j_gene: TRBJ2-1; d_gene: TRBD1; abundance: -; CDR3aa: CASSSRTGNEQFF; CDR3nt: TGCGCCAGCAGCTCACGGACAGGGAATGAGCAGTTCTTC
v_gene: TRBV21-1; j_gene: TRBJ1-5; d_gene: -; abundance: once; CDR3aa: CASKRWVLNQPQHF; CDR3nt: TGTGCCAGCAAGAGGTGGGTGCTGAATCAGCCCCAGCATTTT
v_gene: TRBV12-3/TRBV12-4; j_gene: TRBJ1-1; d_gene: -; abundance: few; CDR3aa: CASTRDTVTIGEAFF; CDR3nt: TGTGCCAGCACCCGGGACACAGTCACGATCGGTGAAGCTTTCTTT
v_gene: TRBV6-5; j_gene: TRBJ2-2; d_gene: -; abundance: -; CDR3aa: CASSYLYGSGELFF; CDR3nt: TGTGCCAGCAGTTACCTTTATGGGTCCGGGGAGCTGTTTTTT
v_gene: TRBV7-3; j_gene: TRBJ2-1; d_gene: TRBD2; abundance: few; CDR3aa: CASSLTPSGSRGEQFF; CDR3nt: TGTGCCAGCAGCTTAACGCCTAGCGGGAGCAGAGGTGAGCAGTTCTTC
v_gene: TRBV7-6; j_gene: TRBJ2-1; d_gene: TRBD1; abundance: -; CDR3aa: CASSSWTGGNEQFF; CDR3nt: TGTGCCAGCAGCTCCTGGACAGGGGGCAATGAGCAGTTCTTC
v_gene: TRBV7-6; j_gene: TRBJ2-7; d_gene: -; abundance: -; CDR3aa: CASSHEQGPPLGQYF; CDR3nt: TGTGCCAGCAGCCATGAACAGGGACCTCCTCTTGGGCAGTACTTC
v_gene: TRBV3-1; j_gene: TRBJ2-1; d_gene: -; abundance: few; CDR3aa: CASSQDGLSLSYNEQFF; CDR3nt: TGTGCCAGCAGCCAAGATGGACTCTCCCTGTCCTACAATGAGCAGTTCTTC
v_gene: TRBV6-6; j_gene: TRBJ2-6; d_gene: TRBD1; abundance: -; CDR3aa: CASSSGQDRVLTF; CDR3nt: TGTGCCAGCAGCTCGGGACAGGACCGAGTCCTGACTTTC
v_gene: TRBV20-1; j_gene: TRBJ2-7; d_gene: TRBD2; abundance: -; CDR3aa: CSAPRAGGAYEQYF; CDR3nt: TGCAGTGCTCCGCGCGCGGGGGGCGCCTACGAGCAGTACTTC
v_gene: TRBV12-3/TRBV12-4; j_gene: TRBJ1-6; d_gene: TRBD1; abundance: few; CDR3aa: CASSIGQGYSPLHF; CDR3nt: TGTGCCAGCAGCATAGGACAGGGCTATTCACCCCTCCACTTT
v_gene: TRBV6-6; j_gene: TRBJ1-2; d_gene: -; abundance: many; CDR3aa: CASSYPGGSYTF; CDR3nt: TGTGCCAGCAGTTACCCCGGGGGTAGCTACACCTTC
v_gene: TRBV19; j_gene: TRBJ1-6; d_gene: TRBD1; abundance: -; CDR3aa: CASSISRDRPLHF; CDR3nt: TGTGCCAGTAGTATTAGTCGGGACAGACCCCTCCACTTT
v_gene: TRBV24-1; j_gene: TRBJ2-2; d_gene: -; abundance: many; CDR3aa: CATSGSTGELFF; CDR3nt: TGTGCCACCAGTGGAAGTACCGGGGAGCTGTTTTTT
v_gene: TRBV28; j_gene: TRBJ1-1; d_gene: TRBD1; abundance: many; CDR3aa: CASSNRGKSMNTEAFF; CDR3nt: TGTGCCAGCAGCAACAGGGGGAAGTCTATGAACACTGAAGCTTTCTTT
v_gene: TRBV5-1; j_gene: TRBJ2-1; d_gene: TRBD2; abundance: -; CDR3aa: CASSLLRGGHEQFF; CDR3nt: TGCGCCAGCAGCCTACTTCGGGGGGGCCATGAGCAGTTCTTC
v_gene: TRBV7-8; j_gene: TRBJ2-1; d_gene: -; abundance: -; CDR3aa: CASSLVLERGEQFF; CDR3nt: TGTGCCAGCAGCTTAGTGTTGGAGCGAGGCGAGCAGTTCTTC
v_gene: TRBV10-3; j_gene: TRBJ2-7; d_gene: TRBD2; abundance: few; CDR3aa: CAISDHTGGPGAAVYEQYF; CDR3nt: TGTGCCATCAGTGATCATACGGGAGGGCCGGGTGCTGCCGTGTACGAGCAGTACTTC
v_gene: TRBV25-1; j_gene: TRBJ2-6; d_gene: TRBD2; abundance: once; CDR3aa: CATSGRSLTSGGAKSGANVLTF; CDR3nt: TGTGCCACCAGCGGCCGCTCGTTGACTAGCGGGGGGGCCAAGTCTGGGGCCAACGTCCTGACTTTC
v_gene: TRBV5-1; j_gene: TRBJ1-2; d_gene: -; abundance: few; CDR3aa: CASSLDAWSNYGYTF; CDR3nt: TGCGCCAGCAGCTTGGACGCATGGAGCAACTATGGCTACACCTTC
v_gene: TRBV12-3/TRBV12-4; j_gene: TRBJ1-5; d_gene: TRBD1; abundance: -; CDR3aa: CASSGDRVQPQHF; CDR3nt: TGTGCCAGCAGCGGGGACAGGGTTCAGCCCCAGCATTTT
v_gene: TRBV29-1; j_gene: TRBJ2-1; d_gene: TRBD2; abundance: -; CDR3aa: CSVEGLAGVSEQFF; CDR3nt: TGCAGCGTTGAAGGGCTAGCGGGAGTGAGTGAGCAGTTCTTC
v_gene: TRBV12-3/TRBV12-4; j_gene: TRBJ2-3; d_gene: -; abundance: -; CDR3aa: CASTFITDTQYF; CDR3nt: TGTGCCAGCACCTTCATTACAGATACGCAGTATTTT
v_gene: TRBV20-1; j_gene: TRBJ1-2; d_gene: -; abundance: -; CDR3aa: CSATGPGGDDRYTF; CDR3nt: TGCAGTGCAACAGGTCCGGGCGGCGATGATCGCTACACCTTC
v_gene: TRBV6-2/TRBV6-3; j_gene: TRBJ1-5; d_gene: -; abundance: many; CDR3aa: CASSYPPGSQPQHF; CDR3nt: TGTGCCAGCAGTTACCCCCCGGGCTCACAGCCCCAGCATTTT
v_gene: TRBV4-3; j_gene: TRBJ2-5; d_gene: -; abundance: few; CDR3aa: CASSQDGLSLETQYF; CDR3nt: TGCGCCAGCAGCCAAGACGGGCTCTCGTTAGAGACCCAGTACTTC
v_gene: TRBV12-3/TRBV12-4; j_gene: TRBJ2-1; d_gene: TRBD2; abundance: -; CDR3aa: CASRSQGLAFEQFF; CDR3nt: TGTGCCAGCAGATCCCAGGGACTAGCTTTCGAGCAGTTCTTC
v_gene: TRBV7-2; j_gene: TRBJ1-2; d_gene: -; abundance: -; CDR3aa: CASSYGAGGYTF; CDR3nt: TGTGCCAGCAGCTACGGGGCCGGTGGCTACACCTTC
v_gene: TRBV20-1; j_gene: TRBJ2-5; d_gene: TRBD1; abundance: few; CDR3aa: CSALRTGQKTQYF; CDR3nt: TGCAGTGCTCTCCGGACAGGGCAGAAGACCCAGTACTTC
v_gene: TRBV7-3; j_gene: TRBJ2-1; d_gene: -; abundance: few; CDR3aa: CASSFSRDVNEQFF; CDR3nt: TGTGCCAGCAGCTTTTCGCGGGACGTCAATGAGCAGTTCTTC
v_gene: TRBV4-2; j_gene: TRBJ2-3; d_gene: -; abundance: -; CDR3aa: CASSQGSSPSTDTQYF; CDR3nt: TGTGCCAGCAGCCAAGGATCTAGCCCTAGCACAGATACGCAGTATTTT
v_gene: TRBV4-1; j_gene: TRBJ2-1; d_gene: TRBD2; abundance: many; CDR3aa: CASSQGTSGGDEQFF; CDR3nt: TGCGCCAGCAGCCAAGGGACTAGCGGGGGCGATGAGCAGTTCTTC
v_gene: TRBV3-1; j_gene: TRBJ2-7; d_gene: -; abundance: -; CDR3aa: CASSPRFGYEQYF; CDR3nt: TGTGCCAGCAGCCCGAGGTTTGGCTACGAGCAGTACTTC
v_gene: TRBV20-1; j_gene: TRBJ2-1; d_gene: -; abundance: -; CDR3aa: CSASPFSSYNEQFF; CDR3nt: TGCAGTGCTAGCCCCTTTAGCTCCTACAATGAGCAGTTCTTC
v_gene: TRBV6-5; j_gene: TRBJ1-4; d_gene: -; abundance: -; CDR3aa: CASSYSTVPGGLFF; CDR3nt: TGTGCCAGCAGTTACTCGACCGTCCCCGGGGGACTGTTTTTT
v_gene: TRBV29-1; j_gene: TRBJ2-2; d_gene: -; abundance: few; CDR3aa: CSVEVPANTGELFF; CDR3nt: TGCAGCGTTGAAGTCCCAGCGAACACCGGGGAGCTGTTTTTT
v_gene: TRBV5-1; j_gene: TRBJ2-7; d_gene: TRBD2; abundance: few; CDR3aa: CASSLAGTSGRGTYEQYF; CDR3nt: TGCGCCAGCAGCTTGGCTGGGACTAGCGGGAGAGGAACCTACGAGCAGTACTTC
v_gene: TRBV11-2; j_gene: TRBJ2-6; d_gene: -; abundance: -; CDR3aa: CASSTPRRVLDIRTGANVLTF; CDR3nt: TGTGCCAGCAGCACCCCCCGCAGGGTGTTGGATATACGAACCGGGGCCAACGTCCTGACTTTC
v_gene: TRBV7-9; j_gene: TRBJ2-5; d_gene: -; abundance: -; CDR3aa: CASSLGSLQVHETQYF; CDR3nt: TGTGCCAGCAGCTTAGGTTCACTGCAGGTCCACGAGACCCAGTACTTC
v_gene: TRBV28; j_gene: TRBJ2-4; d_gene: TRBD2; abundance: -; CDR3aa: CASNSLGGVIQYF; CDR3nt: TGTGCCAGCAACTCCTTGGGGGGGGTAATTCAGTACTTC
v_gene: TRBV18; j_gene: TRBJ2-5; d_gene: TRBD2; abundance: -; CDR3aa: CASSPRSGTETQYF; CDR3nt: TGTGCCAGCTCACCCCGAAGCGGGACCGAGACCCAGTACTTC
v_gene: TRBV9; j_gene: TRBJ2-2; d_gene: -; abundance: -; CDR3aa: CASSARGANTGELFF; CDR3nt: TGTGCCAGCAGCGCGAGGGGAGCGAACACCGGGGAGCTGTTTTTT
v_gene: TRBV7-9; j_gene: TRBJ1-2; d_gene: TRBD1; abundance: -; CDR3aa: CASSSRTGDYGYTF; CDR3nt: TGTGCCAGCAGCTCACGGACAGGGGACTATGGCTACACCTTC